This T cell receptor beta chain stems from a study of beta chain features in type 1 diabetes. This CDR3 is built from 14 residues. Germline V gene sequence: CDR1 SGHRS, CDR2 YFSETQ. Trimming cost V 1 base and J 4 bases, with 12 bases left between them. Study-wide points: Shorter templates may be favored by PCR, equally so in patients and controls.

For this clone: Its antigen is undetermined.

Reverse transcribing all isolated RNA meant expressed TCRB transcripts were sequenced. Using immunoSEQ multiplex PCR, the repertoire was profiled, and TCRdb retains in-frame clones only, with some absent. The sample carries 200,000 to 250,000 clones, about 9.3% recorded once. This receptor was obtained from a woman aged 18-29 years in good health. The chain couples TRBV5-1 to TRBJ2-7; D is unclear. Specimen: naive CD4+ T cells from blood. As DNA, the CDR3 is TGCGCCAGCAGCTTGAAACCAGCGCTATACGAGCAGTACTTC. Encoded protein: CASSLKPALYEQYF.